Each of the 10 T cell receptor beta chains below was sequenced from the same sample in a study of blood T cells in healthy people across ages. A second PCR of about 7 to 12 cycles used a sample-barcoded 5' primer and a J-beta primer mix. TCRdb called the 5' RACE reads again in MiXCR, with one record for every CDR3 protein. The sample lists fewer than 2,000,000 distinct CDR3 sequences; 30% to 35% were seen once. The sequencing sample was made of blood. The receptors come from a woman in her 30s in good health.

A remark on this clonotype: Mismatch with germline at one junction end may stem from a read error. As DNA, the CDR3 is TGTGCCCGCTCACTTAGTTTTAGCGGGGGCGACGAGCAGTACTTC. Translated: CARSLSFSGGDEQYF. V is TRBV18 and J is TRBJ2-5; 9 bases match TRBD2. With the DNA end fitting TRBJ2-7 better, the J assignment may be wrong. This CDR3 region has 15 residues. From germline, CDR1 is KGHSH and CDR2 LQKENI.

This clonotype has ten or more counts. The chain has TRBV27 and TRBJ2-1; D might be TRBD2 (5 bases). Per the germline V gene, CDR1 is MNHEY and CDR2 is SMNVEV (reference sequence). CDR3 length equals 13 residues. V was shortened by 6 bases and J by 10 bases, with 16 bases between the two germline ends. Here the CDR3 reads CASSLGLAGEQFF. CDR3 sequence (DNA): TGTGCCAGCAGCTTAGGTCTAGCCGGAGAGCAGTTCTTC.

This clonotype was counted a few times. The chain carries TRBV15 and TRBJ2-5, with no clear D. The germline CDR1 and CDR2 sequences are LNHNV and YYDKDF (reference sequence). Deletions cut 0 bases from V and 4 bases from J, with 12 bases between. The CDR3 is 15 residues long. The CDR3 reads CATSRDMSSRETQYF. CDR3 coding DNA: TGTGCCACCAGCAGAGATATGTCCAGTCGAGAGACCCAGTACTTC.

This clonotype was counted only a few times. V usage is TRBV20-1 and J usage is TRBJ1-4; a possible D gene is TRBD1 (6 bases). Trimming pared 3 bases from V and 8 bases from J, leaving 13 bases between. This CDR3 region has 13 residues. CDR1 is DFQATT and CDR2 is SNEGSKA in the germline V gene (reference sequence). The CDR3 DNA reads TGCAGTGCTAGCATGGGGAGGGGGGAAAAACTGTTTTTT. Translating gives CSASMGRGEKLFF.

This chain joins TRBV5-1 and TRBJ1-4; D is ambiguous. The CDR3 has 14 residues. Trimming shortened V by 0 bases and J by 3 bases, and 6 bases separated the two germline ends. Germline CDR1 reads SGHRS; CDR2 reads YFSETQ. The CDR3 is CASSLGSSNEKLFF. The CDR3 DNA is TGCGCCAGCAGCTTGGGCAGTTCTAATGAAAAACTGTTTTTT.

This clonotype came up many times. In nucleotides, the CDR3 is TGTGCCAGCAGTTACTCTACTAGCGGGGTTTTTCTCGCGCCGCAGTATTTT. Translated, it gives CASSYSTSGVFLAPQYF. The J gene is TRBJ2-3, the V gene TRBV6-2 or TRBV6-3, with 10 positions matching TRBD2. The germline CDR1 and CDR2 sequences are MNHEY and SVGEGT. With V trimmed by 0 bases and J by 10 bases, 13 bases remained unmatched. The CDR3 length is 17 residues.

The rearrangement joins TRBV4-1 to TRBJ1-6; no reliable D call. CDR3 length: 11 amino acids. CDR1 MGHRA and CDR2 YSYEKL come from the germline V gene. Between the trimmed V and J ends, which lost 0 bases and 9 bases, there was a span of 0 bases. The CDR3 DNA sequence: TGCGCCAGCAGCCAAGATTCACCCCTCCACTTT. Amino acid sequence: CASSQDSPLHF.

This clonotype was seen more than once but under ten times. This rearrangement joins TRBV7-7 to TRBJ2-3; D not certain. This CDR3 is 13 amino acids long. Germline lookup yields CDR1 SSHAT and CDR2 FNYEAQ (reference sequence). V lost 1 base and J 5 bases, leaving 7 bases between the germline ends. DNA for the CDR3: TGTGCCAGCAGCTTAGACCCCCAAGATACGCAGTATTTT. Translated, it gives CASSLDPQDTQYF. The whole variable domain, remainder taken from reference TRBV7-7 and TRBJ2-3, is GAGVSQSPRYKVTKRGQDVTLRCDPISSHATLYWYQQALGQGPEFLTYFNYEAQPDKSGLPSDRFSAERPEGSISTLTIQRTEQRDSAMYRCASSLDPQDTQYFGPGTRLTVL.

The J gene is TRBJ2-3, the V gene TRBV7-3; 7 nucleotides line up with TRBD1. After removal of 4 bases from V and 2 bases from J, the junction contained 6 bases not matched to a gene. Germline assignment: CDR1 SGHTA and CDR2 FQGTGA. The CDR3 contains 15 residues. Written as DNA, the CDR3 is TGTGCCAGCAGCTCGACAGGGTCCGACACAGATACGCAGTATTTT. This codes for CASSSTGSDTDTQYF.

This clonotype was seen a few times. V is TRBV6-5 and J is TRBJ2-7; 7 positions agree with TRBD2. The CDR3 extends over 13 amino acids. CDR1 is MNHEY and CDR2 is SVGAGI in the germline V gene. J lost 6 bases, V lost 6 bases, and 8 bases had no gene match. The DNA of the CDR3 is TGTGCCAGCAGCTACGCGGGGGAGCGCGAGCAGTACTTC. Translating gives CASSYAGEREQYF.